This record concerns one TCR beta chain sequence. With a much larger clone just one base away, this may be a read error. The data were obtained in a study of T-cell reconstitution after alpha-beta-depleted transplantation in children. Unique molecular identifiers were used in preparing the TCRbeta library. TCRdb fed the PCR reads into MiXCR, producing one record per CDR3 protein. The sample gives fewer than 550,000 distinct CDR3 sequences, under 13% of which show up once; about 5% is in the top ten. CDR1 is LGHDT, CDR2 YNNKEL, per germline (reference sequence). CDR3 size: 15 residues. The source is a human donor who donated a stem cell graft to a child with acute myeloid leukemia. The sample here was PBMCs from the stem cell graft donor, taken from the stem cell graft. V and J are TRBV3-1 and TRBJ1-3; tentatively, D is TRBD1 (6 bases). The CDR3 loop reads CASSQVGASGNTVYF. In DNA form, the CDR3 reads TGTGCCAGCAGCCAAGTGGGGGCATCTGGAAACACCGTATATTTT.